The 27 T cell receptor beta chains below come from one sample, sequenced in a study of blood T cell repertoires in COVID-19. TCRdb keeps only in-frame clones here, not all; method: immunoSEQ multiplex PCR. The table records fewer than 300,000 clones, 65% to 90% of them present only once. The specimen sequenced was peripheral blood. These receptors came from a human donor in a cohort sampled during active COVID-19.

As DNA, the CDR3 is TGTGCCAGTAGTTCCCACAGCGGGGGCAGCTCCTACAATGAGCAGTTCTTC. Translated, it gives CASSSHSGGSSYNEQFF. This rearrangement joins TRBV19 to TRBJ2-1; TRBD2 aligns across 8 bases. Germline values: CDR1 LNHDA, CDR2 SQIVND (reference sequence). The CDR3 runs to 17 residues. V was clipped by 5 bases and J by 0 bases; unmatched bases: 9.

This chain joins TRBV11-3 and TRBJ2-2; D is undetermined. The CDR3 extends over 12 amino acids. V lost 6 bases and J lost 2, with 4 bases in between. Germline loops: CDR1 SGHNT, CDR2 YENEEA. The CDR3 loop is CASSQNTGELFF. The CDR3, as DNA: TGTGCCAGCAGTCAAAACACCGGGGAGCTGTTTTTT.

The chain recombines TRBV5-1 with TRBJ2-7; a weak D match, TRBD2 (5 bases). CDR1 is SGHRS, CDR2 YFSETQ, per germline. There are 14 residues in the CDR3. V dropped 1 base and J dropped 2 bases, with 10 bases sitting between them. CDR3 in DNA: TGCGCCAGCAGCTTGACGGGGAAACCCTACGAGCAGTACTTC. Residues: CASSLTGKPYEQYF.

V is TRBV5-6 and J is TRBJ1-5, with D possibly TRBD1 on 5 matching bases. With 0 bases removed from V and 5 bases from J, the gap between germline ends came to 15 bases. The CDR3 loop spans 16 amino acids. The germline V gene has CDR1 SGHDT and CDR2 YYEEEE. In DNA form, the CDR3 reads TGTGCCAGCAGCTTGGCCGCGTGGGGGAGGCATCAGCCCCAGCATTTT. It encodes CASSLAAWGRHQPQHF.

This chain joins TRBV19 and TRBJ2-5, with a weak D call TRBD1 (5 bases). The germline gives CDR1 LNHDA, CDR2 SQIVND (reference sequence). The CDR3 sequence is 15 residues long. V lost 3 bases, J lost 3 bases, and 14 bases lay in between. CDR3 loop: CASSILGQGKETQYF. The CDR3, as DNA: TGTGCCAGTAGTATCTTAGGGCAGGGCAAAGAGACCCAGTACTTC.

The rearrangement links TRBV3-1 (or the pseudogene TRBV3-2) to TRBJ1-3; D is unresolved. Germline V gene lookup returns CDR1 LGHDT and CDR2 YNNKEL (reference sequence). Trimming stripped 4 bases from V and 4 bases from J, with 5 bases between. CDR3 length: 12 amino acids. The CDR3 loop reads CASSLLGNTIYF. Here the CDR3 DNA reads TGTGCCAGCAGCCTCCTCGGAAACACCATATATTTT.

This rearrangement joins TRBV7-9 to TRBJ1-4; D gene uncertain. V was pared by 1 base and J by 3 bases, with 9 bases between. Germline V CDR1 and CDR2: SEHNR, FQNEAQ (reference sequence). The CDR3 has 15 residues. In nucleotides, the CDR3 is TGTGCCAGCAGCTTAGGAACGGGTCCTAATGAAAAACTGTTTTTT. This sequence encodes CASSLGTGPNEKLFF.

The chain has TRBV7-6 and TRBJ2-2, with 7 bases identical to TRBD1. After removal of 9 bases from V and 5 bases from J, the junction contained 9 bases not matched to a gene. The CDR3 covers 14 residues. Germline V lookup: CDR1 SGHVS, CDR2 FNYEAQ. Written as DNA, the CDR3 is TGTGCCAGTCTGAAGACAGGGAAGACCGGGGAGCTGTTTTTT. Its protein is CASLKTGKTGELFF.

This clone was found once. The V gene is TRBV28, the J gene TRBJ1-1; weak D call: TRBD1 (6 bases). The V gene lost 2 bases and the J gene lost 6 bases, with 16 bases spanning the gap. CDR1 is MDHEN, CDR2 SYDVKM, per germline. CDR3 length equals 15 residues. CDR3 in amino acids: CASSLQGRLFSEAFF. The DNA of the CDR3 is TGTGCCAGCAGTTTACAGGGGCGCCTCTTCTCTGAAGCTTTCTTT. Complete variable domain (other parts from reference TRBV28 and TRBJ1-1): DVKVTQSSRYLVKRTGEKVFLECVQDMDHENMFWYRQDPGLGLRLIYFSYDVKMKEKGDIPEGYSVSREKKERFSLILESASTNQTSMYLCASSLQGRLFSEAFFGQGTRLTVV.

In nucleotides, the CDR3 is TGTGCCAGCAGTTCGGGACTAGGGGGGGAATGGAAGTTCTTC. It codes for CASSSGLGGEWKFF. This chain links TRBV28 with TRBJ2-1; 8 nucleotides line up with TRBD2. J was trimmed by 14 bases and V by 4 bases; bases with no gene match: 13. The germline gives CDR1 MDHEN, CDR2 SYDVKM. The CDR3 length is 14 residues.

J is TRBJ2-3 and V is TRBV19; D perhaps matches TRBD1 (6 bases). Germline lookup yields CDR1 LNHDA and CDR2 SQIVND (reference sequence). The CDR3 loop spans 13 amino acids. Trimming pared 2 bases from V and 3 bases from J, leaving 6 bases between. The CDR3 region is CASSIQGTDTQYF. CDR3 bases: TGTGCCAGTAGTATACAGGGGACAGATACGCAGTATTTT.

This chain connects TRBV28 to TRBJ1-5, with D possibly TRBD1 on 5 matching bases. The CDR3 length is 14 residues. V dropped 3 bases and J dropped 7 bases, with 13 bases sitting between them. In germline, CDR1 is MDHEN, CDR2 SYDVKM. CDR3 nucleotide sequence: TGTGCCAGCAGTTTGGGGGGGTCAGGACAGCCCCAGCATTTT. This gives the protein CASSLGGSGQPQHF. Full variable domain (remainder filled in from reference TRBV28 and TRBJ1-5): DVKVTQSSRYLVKRTGEKVFLECVQDMDHENMFWYRQDPGLGLRLIYFSYDVKMKEKGDIPEGYSVSREKKERFSLILESASTNQTSMYLCASSLGGSGQPQHFGDGTRLSIL.

This clone appeared a few times. CDR3 region: CASKGDEIYEQYF. The CDR3 coding sequence is TGTGCCAGCAAAGGAGACGAAATTTACGAGCAGTACTTC. This chain uses TRBV2 with TRBJ2-7; no clear D gene. Trimming removed 7 bases at V and 4 bases at J, with 14 bases between. This CDR3 is 13 amino acids long. CDR1 is SNHLY, CDR2 FYNNEI, per germline. Full variable domain (outside the CDR3, taken from reference TRBV2 and TRBJ2-7): EPEVTQTPSHQVTQMGQEVILRCVPISNHLYFYWYRQILGQKVEFLVSFYNNEISEKSEIFDDQFSVERPDGSNFTLKIRSTKLEDSAMYFCASKGDEIYEQYFGPGTRLTVT.

V gene TRBV14 combines with J gene TRBJ2-7; TRBD1 might be the D (6 bases). This CDR3 has 17 amino acids. The V and J ends lost 2 bases and 4 bases respectively, with 21 bases between them. Germline V gene sequence: CDR1 SGHDN, CDR2 FVKESK. The CDR3 nucleotides read TGTGCCAGCAGCCAAATTAGTCCGAGACAGGAAACTTACGAGCAGTACTTC. Protein sequence: CASSQISPRQETYEQYF.

The chain has TRBV18 and TRBJ1-1; D is perhaps TRBD1 (5 bases). The germline V gene encodes CDR1 KGHSH and CDR2 LQKENI. The ends were cut back, 0 bases at V and 1 base at J, with 9 bases in the middle. The CDR3 contains 15 residues. Here the CDR3 DNA reads TGTGCCAGCTCACCACCCCAGGGTAGGAACACTGAAGCTTTCTTT. It encodes CASSPPQGRNTEAFF.

The chain recombines TRBV5-4 with TRBJ2-1; 8 nucleotides agree with TRBD2. Trimming at V came to 4 bases and at J to 7 bases, leaving 13 bases not matched to a gene. The CDR3 consists of 16 residues. The germline gives CDR1 SGHNT, CDR2 YYREEE (reference sequence). The CDR3: CASSLGGSGVGNEQFF. The CDR3, as DNA: TGTGCCAGCAGCCTCGGTGGTAGCGGGGTCGGGAATGAGCAGTTCTTC. Looking up the rest from reference TRBV5-4 and TRBJ2-1 gives the full variable domain: ETGVTQSPTHLIKTRGQQVTLRCSSQSGHNTVSWYQQALGQGPQFIFQYYREEENGRGNFPPRFSGLQFPNYSSELNVNALELDDSALYLCASSLGGSGVGNEQFFGPGTRLTVL.

The chain couples TRBV7-8 to TRBJ1-6; unclear D gene. This CDR3 has 15 amino acids. Germline loops: CDR1 SGHVS, CDR2 FQNEAQ. Deletions cut 2 bases from V and 9 bases from J, with 14 bases between. For the CDR3, the DNA is TGTGCCAGCAGCTTACTTCCCGGGGTTGCTTCACCCCTCCACTTT. This sequence encodes CASSLLPGVASPLHF.

The V and J genes are TRBV18 and TRBJ1-1, with 7 bases fitting TRBD1. This CDR3 is built from 15 residues. CDR1 KGHSH and CDR2 LQKENI come from the germline V gene. J gave up 1 base and V 4 bases, and 6 bases lay outside the gene matches. The CDR3 loop is CASSREPGGNTEAFF. The CDR3 bases are TGTGCCAGCTCACGGGAGCCAGGGGGGAACACTGAAGCTTTCTTT.

The rearrangement joins TRBV18 to TRBJ1-1; D is undetermined. Trimming stripped 3 bases from V and 1 base from J, with 12 bases between. This CDR3 comprises 15 residues. Germline CDR1 is KGHSH and CDR2 is LQKENI. The DNA for the CDR3 is TGTGCCAGCTCACCCGACATCGGTGGGAACACTGAAGCTTTCTTT. Its protein is CASSPDIGGNTEAFF.

The rearrangement joins TRBV6-5 to TRBJ2-7; possibly TRBD1 for D (6 bases). The germline V gene has CDR1 MNHEY and CDR2 SVGAGI. CDR3 length: 14 amino acids. Between the trimmed V and J ends, which lost 5 bases and 3 bases, there was a span of 14 bases. CDR3 DNA: TGTGCCAGCAGTCCCCGGACAGTTAACTACGAGCAGTACTTC. Translated, it gives CASSPRTVNYEQYF.

The J gene is TRBJ2-2, the V gene TRBV11-2; D unclear. The V end lost 3 bases, the J end lost 13 bases, and 9 bases lay between the germline ends. The CDR3 totals 11 residues. Germline values: CDR1 SGHAT, CDR2 FQNNGV. Here the CDR3 reads CASSLGTVLFF. The CDR3 coding sequence is TGTGCCAGCAGCTTGGGTACAGTGCTGTTTTTT.

This chain joins TRBV2 and TRBJ1-1; D perhaps matches TRBD1 (5 bases). V gave up 7 bases and J gave up 4 bases, with 16 bases separating them. This CDR3 is built from 14 residues. CDR1 is SNHLY and CDR2 is FYNNEI in the germline V gene. The CDR3 region is CASTSGFWSTEAFF. The DNA of the CDR3 is TGTGCCAGCACCTCAGGGTTTTGGAGCACTGAAGCTTTCTTT.

The chain has TRBV9 and TRBJ2-2, with 8 bases identical to TRBD1. This CDR3 has 18 residues. CDR1 and CDR2 from the germline V gene are SGDLS and YYNGEE. V lost 0 bases to trimming and J lost 2 bases; unmatched junction nucleotides: 9. The CDR3 DNA follows: TGTGCCAGCAGCGTAGCCCTCGGGACAGGATTTAACACCGGGGAGCTGTTTTTT. Its protein is CASSVALGTGFNTGELFF.

The chain uses TRBV6-5 and TRBJ2-7, with 7 positions matching TRBD1. CDR1 and CDR2 from the germline V gene are MNHEY and SVGAGI. CDR3 length: 14 amino acids. V lost 7 bases to trimming and J lost 4 bases; unmatched junction nucleotides: 10. The CDR3 sequence is CASIKRDRQYEQYF. In DNA form, the CDR3 reads TGTGCCAGCATCAAAAGGGACAGACAATACGAGCAGTACTTC.

This clone has only one observation. The chain employs TRBV7-9 and TRBJ2-1, with 9 bases fitting TRBD1. V lost 5 bases to trimming and J lost 4 bases; unmatched junction nucleotides: 9. The CDR3 is 16 amino acids. The germline V gene encodes CDR1 SEHNR and CDR2 FQNEAQ (reference sequence). CDR3 DNA sequence: TGTGCCAGCAGCGTACCCGGGACAGGGTTGTACAATGAGCAGTTCTTC. It yields the protein CASSVPGTGLYNEQFF. Full variable domain (remainder filled in from reference TRBV7-9 and TRBJ2-1): DTGVSQNPRHKITKRGQNVTFRCDPISEHNRLYWYRQTLGQGPEFLTYFQNEAQLEKSRLLSDRFSAERPKGSFSTLEIQRTEQGDSAMYLCASSVPGTGLYNEQFFGPGTRLTVL.

This clone is termed medium-sized (0.01 to 0.1%). The rearrangement links TRBV30 to TRBJ2-3; maybe TRBD1 (5 bases). CDR3 length equals 16 residues. Germline V gene data show CDR1 as GTSNPN and CDR2 as SVGIG (reference sequence). Trimming pared 4 bases from V and 0 bases from J, leaving 17 bases between. The chain's CDR3 is CAWTVHRGSSTDTQYF. CDR3 bases: TGTGCCTGGACCGTTCATAGGGGTTCTAGCACAGATACGCAGTATTTT. The full variable domain, its missing parts supplied by reference TRBV30 and TRBJ2-3, is SQTIHQWPATLVQPVGSPLSLECTVEGTSNPNLYWYRQAAGRGLQLLFYSVGIGQISSEVPQNLSASRPQDRQFILSSKKLLLSDSGFYLCAWTVHRGSSTDTQYFGPGTRLTVL.

Here the CDR3 DNA reads TGTGCCAGCAGTTTAGGTGGCCTAGGACTAGCGGGTTACGAGCAGTACTTC. Its protein is CASSLGGLGLAGYEQYF. This sequence joins TRBV27 and TRBJ2-7; 11 bases align to TRBD2. CDR3 length: 17 amino acids. CDR1 and CDR2 (germline): MNHEY, SMNVEV (reference sequence). Trimming took 2 bases from V and 4 from J; bases not matched to a gene: 10.